One and the same sample provided the 17 T cell receptor beta chains below, sequenced in a study of blood T cell repertoires in COVID-19. Only in-frame clones appear in the TCRdb table, and some are missing; sequencing was by immunoSEQ multiplex PCR. The sample lists 160,000 or so clones; roughly nine tenths were seen once. Sequenced material: peripheral blood. The source is a woman aged 70 to 79 with acute or convalescent COVID-19.

V gene TRBV10-3 combines with J gene TRBJ1-6; D remains unclear. Germline assignment: CDR1 ENHRY and CDR2 SYGVKD. The CDR3 has 14 amino acids. The V end was cut by 6 bases, the J end by 7 bases, with 13 bases between. The CDR3 DNA reads TGTGCCATCAGGGAGGACGGGATAAATTCACCCCTCCACTTT. Its protein is CAIREDGINSPLHF.

The chain uses TRBV19 and TRBJ1-1, with 9 bases aligning to TRBD1. The CDR3 sequence is 17 residues long. J was trimmed by 4 bases and V by 0 bases; bases with no gene match: 9. Germline lookup yields CDR1 LNHDA and CDR2 SQIVND (reference sequence). CDR3 protein: CASSIDSGTGHFTEAFF. DNA for the CDR3: TGTGCCAGTAGTATAGACTCCGGGACAGGGCACTTCACTGAAGCTTTCTTT.

This chain uses TRBV5-6 with TRBJ1-5, with D possibly matching TRBD1 (6 bases). The V and J ends lost 4 bases and 2 bases respectively, with 13 bases between them. The CDR3 totals 15 residues. Germline CDR1 and CDR2: SGHDT and YYEEEE. In DNA form, the CDR3 reads TGTGCCAGCAGCACGGCAGGGGCGGGCAATCAGCCCCAGCATTTT. Translated, it gives CASSTAGAGNQPQHF.

V and J are TRBV6-5 and TRBJ2-5; 11 bases align to TRBD2. The CDR3 length is 15 residues. After removal of 6 bases from V and 5 bases from J, the junction contained 8 bases not matched to a gene. Germline assignment: CDR1 MNHEY and CDR2 SVGAGI. The CDR3 sequence: CASRPIAGGRETQYF. CDR3 bases: TGTGCCAGCAGGCCCATAGCGGGAGGGCGGGAGACCCAGTACTTC.

The chain is built from TRBV28 and TRBJ1-3, with D unresolved. This CDR3 is built from 14 residues. V was pared by 3 bases and J by 0 bases, with 6 bases between. Germline loops: CDR1 MDHEN, CDR2 SYDVKM. CDR3 DNA sequence: TGTGCCAGCAGTTTTCCCCTCTCTGGAAACACCATATATTTT. This gives the protein CASSFPLSGNTIYF.

The rearrangement uses TRBV5-1 and TRBJ1-2; the D is unclear. Germline V gene lookup returns CDR1 SGHRS and CDR2 YFSETQ. Trimming shortened V by 7 bases and J by 7 bases, and 17 bases separated the two germline ends. The CDR3 length is 13 residues. The CDR3 DNA is TGCGCCAGCTCAGACTTTGAAGCCTCTGGCTACACCTTC. Encoded protein: CASSDFEASGYTF.

The chain uses TRBV23-1 and TRBJ2-2; weak D call: TRBD1 (6 bases). TRBV23-1 is an open reading frame whose function is uncertain. The CDR3 spans 11 residues. V lost 9 bases and J 7 bases, leaving 9 bases between the germline ends. CDR3 sequence (DNA): TGCGCCAGAGGGGGTGGCGGGGAGCTGTTTTTT. This encodes CARGGGGELFF.

The genes are TRBV6-1 and TRBJ1-5; D might be TRBD1 (5 bases). Trimming removed 3 bases from V and 3 bases from J, with 9 bases in between. The CDR3 is 14 residues long. CDR1 is MNHNS and CDR2 is SASEGT in the germline V gene. CDR3 region: CASSESRANQPQHF. Here the CDR3 DNA reads TGTGCCAGCAGTGAGAGCAGGGCCAATCAGCCCCAGCATTTT.

This clone has just a few counts. The chain couples TRBV4-2 to TRBJ1-6, with D tentatively TRBD1 (5 bases). This CDR3 is built from 16 residues. V was trimmed by 5 bases and J by 8 bases, leaving 19 bases between them. CDR1 LGHNA and CDR2 YNFKEQ come from the germline V gene. The CDR3 DNA follows: TGTGCCAGCAGCTACTCCAAAGACAGCAGACATTCACCCCTCCACTTT. Translated: CASSYSKDSRHSPLHF.

The J gene is TRBJ2-5, the V gene TRBV29-1; the D gene is possibly TRBD2 (6 bases). The CDR3 length is 14 residues. CDR1 and CDR2 from the germline V gene are SQVTM and ANQGSEA. V gave up 3 bases and J gave up 5 bases, with 16 bases separating them. The CDR3 loop is CSVEIGTAGETQYF. The CDR3, as DNA: TGCAGCGTTGAGATTGGGACGGCGGGGGAGACCCAGTACTTC.

The CDR3 spells CSAHRDQPQHF. The CDR3 DNA follows: TGCAGTGCTCACAGGGACCAGCCCCAGCATTTT. The genes are TRBV20-1 and TRBJ1-5, with D possibly matching TRBD1 (6 bases). Trimming stripped 5 bases from V and 7 bases from J, with 9 bases between. Per the germline V gene, CDR1 is DFQATT and CDR2 is SNEGSKA (reference sequence). The length of the CDR3 is 11 residues.

This clone was counted between two and nine times. This sequence joins TRBV2 and TRBJ2-5; 13 bases are shared with TRBD2. The germline gives CDR1 SNHLY, CDR2 FYNNEI. The CDR3 is made up of 14 amino acids. The J segment lost 5 bases and the V segment lost 10 bases, leaving 7 bases of the junction unmatched. The CDR3 region has the DNA TGTGCCACAAGGGGGACTAGCGGGACCGAGACCCAGTACTTC. Translating gives CATRGTSGTETQYF.

V is TRBV4-3 and J is TRBJ2-5, with 11 bases matching TRBD1. V shed 1 base, J shed 5 bases, and the junction held 3 bases outside the gene matches. The CDR3 spans 15 residues. CDR1 is LGHNA and CDR2 is YSLEER in the germline V gene. The CDR3 DNA is TGCGCCAGCAGCCAAGTGGGGACAGGGGGTGAGACCCAGTACTTC. It codes for CASSQVGTGGETQYF.

This chain connects TRBV10-2 to TRBJ2-7; 10 nucleotides agree with TRBD2. V gave up 4 bases and J gave up 3 bases; unmatched junction bases: 3. Germline V gene data show CDR1 as WSHSY and CDR2 as SAAADI. The length of the CDR3 is 14 residues. CDR3 in DNA: TGCGCCAGCAGTGTCGCTAGCGGGGGCTACGAGCAGTACTTC. Translation: CASSVASGGYEQYF.

This clone was found once. The V and J genes are TRBV6-5 and TRBJ2-7, with a possible D match to TRBD2 (6 bases). CDR3 length equals 12 residues. Trimming removed 11 bases from V and 4 bases from J, with 15 bases in between. Germline V gene sequence: CDR1 MNHEY, CDR2 SVGAGI. The CDR3 nucleotides are TGTGCCGTCAAAGTAGCGGTTTACGAGCAGTACTTC. Encoded protein: CAVKVAVYEQYF.

This chain links TRBV9 with TRBJ2-7, with 7 bases lining up with TRBD2. V was clipped by 0 bases and J by 0 bases; unmatched bases: 6. Per germline, CDR1 SGDLS and CDR2 YYNGEE. This CDR3 has 16 residues. CDR3 in amino acids: CASSVGSGGSSYEQYF. CDR3 sequence (DNA): TGTGCCAGCAGCGTAGGTTCCGGGGGGAGCTCCTACGAGCAGTACTTC.

The rearrangement links TRBV12-3 or TRBV12-4 to TRBJ1-1; a weak D match, TRBD1 (6 bases). CDR3 length equals 13 residues. Deletions cut 6 bases from V and 6 bases from J, with 14 bases between. Written as DNA, the CDR3 is TGTGCCAGCAGCCGGAGGACAGCGCCTGAAGCTTTCTTT. Residues: CASSRRTAPEAFF.